This T cell receptor beta chain originates from a study of T cell responses to AZD1222 COVID-19 vaccine. The method was immunoSEQ multiplex PCR; TCRdb's version includes in-frame clones alone and lacks a portion of them. The sample lists 100,000 to 150,000 clones, 80% to 90% occurring once. Germline V gene sequence: CDR1 GTSNPN, CDR2 SVGIG (reference sequence). The CDR3 consists of 16 residues. Trimming took off 0 bases at V and 0 bases at J, with 12 bases between the two ends. This chain uses TRBV30 with TRBJ2-1; D not resolved. This receptor was identified in an adult in good health. Specimen: peripheral blood, collected on day 0 of AZD1222 vaccination. The DNA for the CDR3 is TGTGCCTGGAGTGTTACTGGCTTAAGCTCCTACAATGAGCAGTTCTTC. Translated: CAWSVTGLSSYNEQFF. Together with reference TRBV30 and TRBJ2-1, the CDR3 gives the full variable domain: SQTIHQWPATLVQPVGSPLSLECTVEGTSNPNLYWYRQAAGRGLQLLFYSVGIGQISSEVPQNLSASRPQDRQFILSSKKLLLSDSGFYLCAWSVTGLSSYNEQFFGPGTRLTVL.